This T cell receptor beta chain was sequenced in a study of molecular identifiers for immune sequencing clone quantification. Study-wide context: Replicate experiments divided RNA from around 18,000 or 91,000 naive CD8 cells into five parts and sequenced four. Study findings and constraints: A single cell's spiked Jurkat TCR RNA was reportedly detectable among roughly 920,000 naive cells.

The length of the CDR3 is 15 residues. Germline CDR1 and CDR2: LGHNA and YSLEER. Deletions cut 0 bases from V and 5 bases from J, with 13 bases between. This clonotype appeared many times. The target antigen is unknown. From around 18,000 to 910,000 sorted cells, naive CD8 libraries were generated with 10%, 30% or 50% RNA. TCRdb reprocessed the PCR reads via MiXCR and lists one record per CDR3 protein. The data contain over 60,000 distinct CDR3 sequences, around 19% of them singletons. Sequencing input: naive CD8+ T cells from blood, with Jurkat cell RNA spiked in. Regarding subset: FACS-sorted CD8+CD4-CCR7+CD45RA+ naive T cells. V is TRBV4-3 and J is TRBJ1-2, with a tentative D call TRBD1 (6 bases). The sequence was collected from a human donor in good health. Some libraries in this study had Jurkat cell RNA spiked in. CDR3 loop: CASSQDIGGGYGYTF. CDR3 in DNA: TGCGCCAGCAGCCAAGATATCGGGGGCGGATATGGCTACACCTTC.